The 27 T cell receptor beta chains reported below all come from one sample, sequenced in a study of a mutant IDH1 vaccine in newly diagnosed glioma. Time point in this sample: week 5, during vaccination. In the vaccine, a single dose held 300 ug of the mutant IDH1 20-mer peptide, along with topical imiquimod. Antigens for these TCRs are unknown. The protocol was immunoSEQ multiplex PCR, while the TCRdb copy is restricted to in-frame clones and leaves out a portion. The sample includes around 58,000 clones, approximately 82% of them seen just once. The source material was PBMCs, sampled from a glioma patient whose treatment included an IDH1 peptide vaccine. Every receptor here comes from a man aged 25 to 40 with glioma.

The V gene is TRBV18, the J gene TRBJ2-5; tentatively, D is TRBD1 (5 bases). Germline loops: CDR1 KGHSH, CDR2 LQKENI. V lost 3 bases and J lost 4, with 18 bases in between. CDR3 size: 16 residues. CDR3 bases: TGTGCCAGCTCACCCGAACCCCAGGGCCCCCGAGAGACCCAGTACTTC. Translating gives CASSPEPQGPRETQYF.

This rearrangement joins TRBV7-9 to TRBJ1-4, with TRBD1 identical over 10 bases. In germline, CDR1 is SEHNR, CDR2 FQNEAQ (reference sequence). The V and J ends lost 4 bases and 3 bases, in that order; junction bases with no gene match: 2. The CDR3 contains 15 residues. The CDR3 DNA reads as TGTGCCAGCAGCTCGGGACAGGGGTCTAATGAAAAACTGTTTTTT. Its translation is CASSSGQGSNEKLFF.

This clone turned up a few times. The chain carries TRBV6-1 and TRBJ1-5, with a possible D match to TRBD1 (5 bases). The CDR3 covers 15 residues. Germline CDR1 is MNHNS and CDR2 is SASEGT. Trimming stripped 0 bases from V and 4 bases from J, with 10 bases between. CDR3 sequence: CASSEAAGKNQPQHF. Here the CDR3 DNA reads TGTGCCAGCAGTGAAGCTGCAGGGAAAAATCAGCCCCAGCATTTT.

J is TRBJ1-5 and V is TRBV6-1; D is unclear. Trimming removed 0 bases from V and 0 bases from J, with 15 bases in between. Germline V CDR1 and CDR2: MNHNS, SASEGT. The CDR3 consists of 18 residues. Written as DNA, the CDR3 is TGTGCCAGCAGTGAAGCCGCCACTCAGACCTATAGCAATCAGCCCCAGCATTTT. This translates into CASSEAATQTYSNQPQHF.

CDR3: CASSFNSRRADTQYF. Written as DNA, the CDR3 is TGTGCCAGCAGCTTTAATTCTCGACGGGCAGATACGCAGTATTTT. The V gene is TRBV5-6, the J gene TRBJ2-3; D not resolved. Trimming pared 2 bases from V and 4 bases from J, leaving 14 bases between. Looked up from germline, CDR1 is SGHDT and CDR2 is YYEEEE. The CDR3 consists of 15 residues.

V gene TRBV7-6 combines with J gene TRBJ2-1; 15 nucleotides agree with TRBD2. The CDR3 is 16 residues long. After removal of 5 bases from V and 6 bases from J, the junction contained 5 bases not matched to a gene. Germline-derived CDR1 and CDR2 are SGHVS and FNYEAQ. The CDR3 loop reads CASSPLGLAGGNEQFF. The CDR3 coding sequence is TGTGCCAGCAGCCCCCTGGGACTAGCGGGGGGCAATGAGCAGTTCTTC.

J is TRBJ2-2 and V is TRBV30; maybe TRBD1 (5 bases). CDR1 and CDR2 (germline): GTSNPN, SVGIG (reference sequence). Trimming cost V 4 bases and J 0 bases, with 9 bases left between them. CDR3 length equals 14 residues. CDR3 sequence reads: CAWIRQTNTGELFF. The DNA of the CDR3 is TGTGCCTGGATCCGACAGACGAACACCGGGGAGCTGTTTTTT.

The chain couples TRBV6-5 to TRBJ1-2, with a possible D match to TRBD1 (5 bases). From germline, CDR1 is MNHEY and CDR2 SVGAGI. CDR3 length equals 13 residues. With 1 base removed from V and 5 bases from J, the gap between germline ends came to 8 bases. The CDR3 DNA follows: TGTGCCAGCAGTTACTGGGGACCTTATGGCTACACCTTC. Its protein product is CASSYWGPYGYTF.

The chain recombines TRBV19 with TRBJ1-5; no clear D. V was shortened by 3 bases and J by 2 bases, with 11 bases between the two germline ends. The CDR3 sequence is 15 residues long. The germline V gene has CDR1 LNHDA and CDR2 SQIVND (reference sequence). CDR3 amino acids: CASSIATLGNQPQHF. In nucleotides, the CDR3 is TGTGCCAGTAGTATTGCGACACTTGGCAATCAGCCCCAGCATTTT.

The genes are TRBV5-1 and TRBJ2-5; 8 bases agree with TRBD1. V lost 3 bases, J lost 2 bases, and 6 bases stayed unmatched. CDR1 SGHRS and CDR2 YFSETQ come from the germline V gene. The CDR3 has 15 amino acids. The CDR3 is CASSSNRGTQETQYF. Here the CDR3 DNA reads TGCGCCAGCAGCTCTAACAGGGGGACACAAGAGACCCAGTACTTC. Full variable domain (outside the CDR3, taken from reference TRBV5-1 and TRBJ2-5): KAGVTQTPRYLIKTRGQQVTLSCSPISGHRSVSWYQQTPGQGLQFLFEYFSETQRNKGNFPGRFSGRQFSNSRSEMNVSTLELGDSALYLCASSSNRGTQETQYFGPGTRLLVL.

This chain connects TRBV5-4 to TRBJ2-7; 7 nucleotides line up with TRBD1. This CDR3 is built from 14 residues. V lost 1 base to trimming and J lost 4 bases; unmatched junction nucleotides: 5. The germline V gene has CDR1 SGHNT and CDR2 YYREEE (reference sequence). The CDR3 loop is CASSLTGASYEQYF. CDR3 sequence (DNA): TGTGCCAGCAGCTTGACAGGGGCCAGTTACGAGCAGTACTTC.

The chain is built from TRBV7-8 and TRBJ2-5; D unresolved. This CDR3 region has 14 residues. Germline loops: CDR1 SGHVS, CDR2 FQNEAQ. Trimming left V 5 bases short and J 3 bases short, with 13 bases between. The CDR3 loop reads CASSQHRAKETQYF. CDR3 nucleotides: TGTGCCAGCAGCCAACACCGGGCAAAAGAGACCCAGTACTTC.

The V call is TRBV2, the J call TRBJ1-1, with a possible D match to TRBD1 (6 bases). The V gene's germline CDR1 is SNHLY and CDR2 FYNNEI. Deletions cut 6 bases from V and 1 base from J, with 12 bases between. This CDR3 comprises 14 residues. The DNA for the CDR3 is TGTGCCAGCAGAACAGGGAGGGGGAACACTGAAGCTTTCTTT. Translating it yields CASRTGRGNTEAFF.

This clone was recorded only once. V and J are TRBV13 and TRBJ2-3; 10 bases are a match to TRBD1. Germline CDR1 is PRHDT and CDR2 is FYEKMQ (reference sequence). The J segment lost 5 bases and the V segment lost 4 bases, leaving 9 bases of the junction unmatched. This CDR3 comprises 16 residues. CDR3 in amino acids: CASSSRQGAGGDTQYF. The CDR3 nucleotides read TGTGCCAGCAGCTCCCGACAGGGGGCTGGGGGAGATACGCAGTATTTT.

The chain is built from TRBV4-2 and TRBJ1-6; no reliable D call. Trimming took off 0 bases at V and 0 bases at J, with 12 bases between the two ends. The CDR3 consists of 18 residues. CDR1 and CDR2 from the germline V gene are LGHNA and YNFKEQ. CDR3 in amino acids: CASSQDLMRSSYNSPLHF. CDR3 nucleotides: TGTGCCAGCAGCCAAGATCTGATGCGGAGCTCCTATAATTCACCCCTCCACTTT.

A remark on this clone: The junction departs from germline at one end; a sequencing error may be responsible. The chain couples TRBV18 to TRBJ1-6; D is possibly TRBD1 (5 bases). Germline CDR1 reads KGHSH; CDR2 reads LQKENI. This CDR3 is 15 amino acids long. In nucleotides, the CDR3 is TGTGCCAGCTCACCGGACGGGACCTACAATTCACCCCTCCACTTT. This encodes CASSPDGTYNSPLHF.

The chain is built from TRBV6-1 and TRBJ1-5, with D possibly being TRBD1 (6 bases). Germline V gene sequence: CDR1 MNHNS, CDR2 SASEGT. The CDR3 contains 20 residues. V was cut by 2 bases and J by 0 bases, with 23 bases left in between. The CDR3 DNA reads as TGTGCCAGCAGTGAACGGGGGACATTAAGCAACCCATATAGCAATCAGCCCCAGCATTTT. This sequence encodes CASSERGTLSNPYSNQPQHF.

The V gene is TRBV6-5, the J gene TRBJ2-3; no clear D gene. This CDR3 has 13 amino acids. Per germline, CDR1 MNHEY and CDR2 SVGAGI. The ends were cut back, 6 bases at V and 2 bases at J, with 9 bases in the middle. CDR3 DNA: TGTGCCAGCAGCGGGCCGATCACAGATACGCAGTATTTT. Translated, it gives CASSGPITDTQYF.

The CDR3 sequence is CASSHGLAGGPLYEQFF. The CDR3 DNA is TGCGCCAGCAGCCACGGACTAGCGGGGGGGCCCTTGTATGAGCAGTTCTTC. J is TRBJ2-1 and V is TRBV4-1; 15 bases map to TRBD2. In germline, CDR1 is MGHRA, CDR2 YSYEKL. After removal of 3 bases from V and 8 bases from J, the junction contained 8 bases not matched to a gene. The CDR3 runs to 17 residues.

The rearrangement uses TRBV2 and TRBJ1-1; D is possibly TRBD1 (6 bases). This CDR3 contains 14 residues. Deletions cut 7 bases from V and 1 base from J, with 13 bases between. Germline-derived CDR1 and CDR2 are SNHLY and FYNNEI. The CDR3 DNA follows: TGTGCCAGCACCGAACAGGGAAAGAACACTGAAGCTTTCTTT. Translation: CASTEQGKNTEAFF.

The chain uses TRBV28 and TRBJ1-4; a possible D gene is TRBD1 (5 bases). Trimming took 8 bases from V and 4 from J, leaving 17 bases between them. The CDR3 runs to 15 residues. Germline V gene sequence: CDR1 MDHEN, CDR2 SYDVKM. CDR3: CASLSAGLVNEKLFF. In nucleotides, the CDR3 is TGTGCCAGCTTATCGGCGGGGCTGGTTAATGAAAAACTGTTTTTT.

This chain uses TRBV7-7 with TRBJ2-1; weak D call: TRBD1 (6 bases). There are 13 residues in the CDR3. Germline V CDR1 and CDR2: SSHAT, FNYEAQ (reference sequence). The V and J ends lost 5 bases and 5 bases respectively, with 10 bases between them. Here the CDR3 DNA reads TGTGCCAGCAGCATCACAGGGAACAATGAGCAGTTCTTC. This codes for CASSITGNNEQFF.

This clone was found once. The chain has TRBV14 and TRBJ2-7, with D possibly called TRBD1 or TRBD2 (5 bases each). Germline CDR1 SGHDN, CDR2 FVKESK. The CDR3 has 15 residues. Trimming removed 1 base from V and 2 bases from J, with 12 bases in between. The CDR3 loop reads CASSQGGVAPYEQYF. CDR3 sequence (DNA): TGTGCCAGCAGCCAAGGAGGGGTGGCCCCCTACGAGCAGTACTTC.

The chain links TRBV2 to TRBJ2-1; D gene uncertain. This CDR3 comprises 13 residues. CDR1 and CDR2 (germline): SNHLY, FYNNEI. The V and J ends lost 4 bases and 4 bases respectively, with 8 bases between them. The CDR3 nucleotides are TGTGCCAGCAGTGGGCAGAGATACAATGAGCAGTTCTTC. Translation gives CASSGQRYNEQFF.

The V call is TRBV7-9, the J call TRBJ2-1, with D unclear. Germline CDR1 SEHNR, CDR2 FQNEAQ (reference sequence). CDR3 length equals 13 residues. Trimming stripped 0 bases from V and 5 bases from J, with 5 bases between. This chain's CDR3 is CASSLAADNEQFF. In nucleotides, the CDR3 is TGTGCCAGCAGCTTAGCTGCGGACAATGAGCAGTTCTTC.

This clone has just a few counts. The V gene is TRBV5-1, the J gene TRBJ2-2; D ambiguous. The CDR3 contains 15 residues. The V gene lost 5 bases and the J gene lost 4 bases, with 15 bases spanning the gap. Germline loops: CDR1 SGHRS, CDR2 YFSETQ. The CDR3 here is CASRGLTAGTGELFF. Here the CDR3 DNA reads TGCGCCAGCAGGGGCCTAACAGCTGGCACCGGGGAGCTGTTTTTT. The variable domain in full, with the rest retrieved from reference TRBV5-1 and TRBJ2-2, is KAGVTQTPRYLIKTRGQQVTLSCSPISGHRSVSWYQQTPGQGLQFLFEYFSETQRNKGNFPGRFSGRQFSNSRSEMNVSTLELGDSALYLCASRGLTAGTGELFFGEGSRLTVL.

The chain recombines TRBV5-1 with TRBJ1-4; D may be TRBD1 (6 bases). The CDR3 runs 16 residues. V was clipped by 5 bases and J by 3 bases, with 17 bases between them. Germline V lookup: CDR1 SGHRS, CDR2 YFSETQ. The CDR3 protein is CASRHKRGDPNEKLFF. Here the CDR3 DNA reads TGCGCCAGCAGACATAAAAGGGGGGACCCTAATGAAAAACTGTTTTTT.